This T cell receptor (beta chain) appears in the sequencing data of a study of OX40 agonist ivuxolimab in advanced cancers. Study as a whole: Antecedent anti-PD-1, anti-PD-L1 or anti-CTLA-4 therapy was permissible, with 40% having received some.

The V gene lost 5 bases and the J gene lost 5 bases, with 12 bases spanning the gap. The CDR3 is 13 residues long. Germline assignment: CDR1 LNHDA and CDR2 SQIVND (reference sequence). Generated by immunoSEQ multiplex PCR, the TCRdb table keeps only in-frame clones and is missing some. Among about 120,000 clones listed, roughly 93% were seen once. This chain joins TRBV19 and TRBJ2-5; no reliable D call. Sample: CD4+ or CD8+ T cells sorted from blood, taken in a trial of the OX40 agonist ivuxolimab. The clonotype comes from an adult with an advanced solid tumor such as melanoma, head and neck, liver or kidney cancer. In DNA, the CDR3 is TGTGCCAGTAGTTTCTCACTGGGGGAGACCCAGTACTTC. It codes for CASSFSLGETQYF.